Below are 12 T cell receptor beta chains sequenced from a single sample in a study of T cell responses to AZD1222 COVID-19 vaccine. This table comes from immunoSEQ multiplex PCR, and its TCRdb copy is limited to in-frame clones, with some not included. The sample has 80,000 to 100,000 clones; 75% to 95% are singletons. The sample in question was peripheral blood, obtained 28 days after the second AZD1222 dose. The receptors derive from an adult who received the AZD1222 COVID-19 vaccine.

Of note for this clone: A read error may account for a junction end that differs from germline. J is TRBJ2-2 and V is TRBV5-1; D ambiguous. This CDR3 spans 16 amino acids. Germline assignment: CDR1 SGHRS and CDR2 YFSETQ. The CDR3 coding sequence is TGCGCCAGCACCTTGGCCACACTCGTAAACACCGGGGAGCTGTTTTTT. Translation: CASTLATLVNTGELFF.

The chain recombines TRBV28 with TRBJ1-5, with TRBD1 as a possible D gene (6 bases). The CDR3 spans 13 residues. Germline V gene data show CDR1 as MDHEN and CDR2 as SYDVKM. The ends were cut back, 8 bases at V and 7 bases at J, with 15 bases in the middle. CDR3 protein: CASVTTGRQPQHF. The CDR3 region has the DNA TGTGCCAGCGTGACGACAGGTCGCCAGCCCCAGCATTTT.

This chain uses TRBV7-3 with TRBJ2-3, with TRBD2 identical over 8 bases. This CDR3 comprises 14 residues. Germline CDR1 reads SGHTA; CDR2 reads FQGTGA. Trimming at V came to 3 bases and at J to 2 bases, leaving 1 base not matched to a gene. The CDR3 region has the DNA TGTGCCAGCAGCTTTAGCGGGAACACAGATACGCAGTATTTT. This codes for CASSFSGNTDTQYF. Based on the CDR3 plus reference TRBV7-3 and TRBJ2-3, the full variable domain is GAGVSQTPSNKVTEKGKYVELRCDPISGHTALYWYRQSLGQGPEFLIYFQGTGAADDSGLPNDRFFAVRPEGSVSTLKIQRTERGDSAVYLCASSFSGNTDTQYFGPGTRLTVL.

The J gene is TRBJ1-3, the V gene TRBV5-6; 7 bases fit TRBD1. The germline CDR1 and CDR2 sequences are SGHDT and YYEEEE. The V segment lost 0 bases and the J segment 7 bases; nucleotides outside the gene matches: 10. The length of the CDR3 is 16 residues. CDR3: CASSLDRGPDPNTIYF. Written as DNA, the CDR3 is TGTGCCAGCAGCTTGGACAGGGGACCGGATCCGAACACCATATATTTT.

CDR3 loop: CASSQKSAGGEFF. DNA for the CDR3: TGTGCCAGCAGTCAAAAATCAGCGGGGGGGGAGTTCTTC. The chain joins TRBV6-2 or TRBV6-3 to TRBJ2-1; TRBD2 agrees at 10 bases. The CDR3 runs to 13 residues. The germline gives CDR1 MNHEY, CDR2 SVGEGT. Trimming cost V 5 bases and J 14 bases; bases outside gene matches: 9.

The chain combines TRBV6-1 with TRBJ1-5; no firm D call. The CDR3 has 13 residues. V gave up 3 bases and J gave up 1 base, with 4 bases separating them. Germline loops: CDR1 MNHNS, CDR2 SASEGT. The CDR3 loop is CASSDNSNQPQHF. The CDR3 DNA follows: TGTGCCAGCAGTGACAACAGCAATCAGCCCCAGCATTTT.

J is TRBJ2-2 and V is TRBV28; TRBD1 agrees at 10 bases. CDR1 and CDR2 from the germline V gene are MDHEN and SYDVKM. V shed 4 bases and J 6 bases; nucleotides not matched to a gene: 5. The CDR3 runs to 15 residues. CDR3 bases: TGTGCCAGCAGTTCGACAGGGGGCGCACCCGGGGAGCTGTTTTTT. Its translation is CASSSTGGAPGELFF. The complete variable domain, with remaining parts taken from reference TRBV28 and TRBJ2-2, reads DVKVTQSSRYLVKRTGEKVFLECVQDMDHENMFWYRQDPGLGLRLIYFSYDVKMKEKGDIPEGYSVSREKKERFSLILESASTNQTSMYLCASSSTGGAPGELFFGEGSRLTVL.

A note on this clone: The germline gene is not matched at one end of the junction; a read error may be the cause. CDR3 DNA: TGTGCTAGCAGTACGGGACTAGCGATTAGAACCGGGGAGCTGTTTTTT. Translated: CASSTGLAIRTGELFF. This chain joins TRBV7-7 and TRBJ2-2; TRBD2 aligns across 10 bases. This CDR3 region has 16 residues. Germline lookup yields CDR1 SSHAT and CDR2 FNYEAQ (reference sequence).

The genes are TRBV5-1 and TRBJ2-3; 7 bases map to TRBD1. J gave up 1 base and V 0 bases, and 5 bases lay outside the gene matches. CDR1 is SGHRS and CDR2 is YFSETQ in the germline V gene. CDR3 length: 16 residues. Here the CDR3 reads CASSLDRGFGTDTQYF. The DNA of the CDR3 is TGCGCCAGCAGCTTGGACAGGGGATTCGGCACAGATACGCAGTATTTT.

The chain links TRBV7-3 to TRBJ2-2; D gene unclear. The CDR3 is made up of 12 amino acids. The V and J ends lost 7 bases and 1 base respectively, with 4 bases between them. CDR1 and CDR2 from the germline V gene are SGHTA and FQGTGA. As DNA, the CDR3 is TGTGCCAGCACACGGAACACCGGGGAGCTGTTTTTT. Protein sequence: CASTRNTGELFF.

Concerning this clone itself: Germline and junction disagree at one end, which may indicate a read error. The rearrangement links TRBV5-4 to TRBJ2-3, with a possible D match to TRBD1 (6 bases). Germline V CDR1 and CDR2: SGHNT, YYREEE (reference sequence). CDR3 length: 14 residues. Here the CDR3 DNA reads TGTGCCAGCAGCTTTTTGGGGGCGGCAGATACGCAATATTTT. Residues: CASSFLGAADTQYF.

The V gene is TRBV24-1, the J gene TRBJ1-1, with 8 bases aligning to TRBD1. The CDR3 covers 14 residues. CDR1 KGHDR and CDR2 SFDVKD come from the germline V gene. V trimming: 9 bases; J trimming: 5 bases; junction bases outside the gene matches: 10. The CDR3 region is CATSPGTGKTEAFF. The CDR3 bases are TGTGCCACCTCACCGGGGACAGGTAAGACTGAAGCTTTCTTT.